This TCR beta chain was identified in a study of blood T cell repertoires in COVID-19. Resolution of symptoms, clearance, or two negative PCRs was present in recovered Cohort 3 donors. This CDR3 is built from 13 residues. Germline-derived CDR1 and CDR2 are GTSNPN and SVGIG (reference sequence). Trimming cost V 5 bases and J 6 bases; bases outside gene matches: 8. This clone was counted once. Libraries were prepared by immunoSEQ multiplex PCR; TCRdb keeps only in-frame clonotypes and omits some of them. The sample has hundreds of thousands of clones, roughly 85% seen once. This receptor was obtained from a woman aged 40 to 50 who had recovered from COVID-19. J is TRBJ2-7 and V is TRBV30; 9 bases match TRBD2. Material: PBMCs or T cells enriched from blood (not recorded which). The CDR3 bases are TGTGCCTGGGCCGGGACTAGCCTCTCCGAGCAGTACTTC. Its translation is CAWAGTSLSEQYF. Full variable domain (missing parts from reference TRBV30 and TRBJ2-7): SQTIHQWPATLVQPVGSPLSLECTVEGTSNPNLYWYRQAAGRGLQLLFYSVGIGQISSEVPQNLSASRPQDRQFILSSKKLLLSDSGFYLCAWAGTSLSEQYFGPGTRLTVT.